These T cell receptor beta chains were read from a single sample in a study of blood T cell repertoires in COVID-19. Clones were sequenced by immunoSEQ multiplex PCR, and TCRdb holds only the in-frame ones, with some missing. The sample carries approximately 280,000 clones, around nine tenths recorded once. The sequenced sample consisted of PBMCs or T cells enriched from blood (not recorded which). The receptor set was obtained from a woman under 30 who had recovered from COVID-19. CDR3s include the opening cysteine and the closing phenylalanine or tryptophan. Fields, in order: CDR3 protein, CDR3 DNA, J gene, clone size, V gene, D gene. A D gene is named only where the DNA matches it firmly. Only some rows state a clone size, as once, few, many or a class for expanded clones.

CASEDRDDSYTF | TGTGCCAGCGAAGACAGGGATGACAGCTACACCTTC | TRBJ1-2 | NA | TRBV28 | TRBD1
CASSQVYGDSYEQYF | TGCGCCAGCAGCCAAGTGTACGGGGACTCCTACGAGCAGTACTTC | TRBJ2-7 | few | TRBV4-3 | NA
CASSQGGTGGSGSPLHF | TGTGCCAGCAGCCAAGGCGGTACAGGGGGTAGCGGTTCACCCCTCCACTTT | TRBJ1-6 | many | TRBV3-1/TRBV3-2 | TRBD1
CASSQGGTSRNYNEQFF | TGTGCCAGCAGCCAAGGAGGGACTAGCAGAAATTACAATGAGCAGTTCTTC | TRBJ2-1 | NA | TRBV3-1/TRBV3-2 | TRBD2
CASSPMPGSGYGYTF | TGTGCCAGCAGCCCTATGCCGGGAAGCGGCTATGGCTACACCTTC | TRBJ1-2 | NA | TRBV5-5 | NA
CASSLGRGPRNEQFF | TGTGCCAGCAGCTTAGGGCGGGGGCCCCGTAATGAGCAGTTCTTC | TRBJ2-1 | few | TRBV7-2 | NA
CASRATGVDGYTF | TGCGCCAGCAGAGCAACAGGGGTGGATGGCTACACCTTC | TRBJ1-2 | NA | TRBV10-2 | TRBD1
CASSSKGDTFDGYTF | TGTGCCAGCAGCAGTAAAGGGGACACATTTGATGGCTACACCTTC | TRBJ1-2 | NA | TRBV5-6 | NA
CASSQTGNGSPLHF | TGTGCCAGTAGCCAGACAGGGAATGGTTCACCCCTCCACTTT | TRBJ1-6 | NA | TRBV19 | TRBD1
CASSVDLIAGGNEQFF | TGTGCCAGCAGCGTCGACTTGATAGCGGGAGGCAATGAGCAGTTCTTC | TRBJ2-1 | few | TRBV9 | TRBD2
CASSQVPGGADYGYTF | TGCGCCAGCAGCCAAGTCCCAGGGGGCGCCGACTATGGCTACACCTTC | TRBJ1-2 | NA | TRBV4-3 | TRBD1
CSVDGGPGNTIYF | TGCAGCGTTGATGGGGGCCCTGGAAACACCATATATTTT | TRBJ1-3 | NA | TRBV29-1 | NA
CASSPLGQHESNYGYTF | TGTGCCAGCAGCCCCTTGGGACAGCACGAGTCTAACTATGGCTACACCTTC | TRBJ1-2 | NA | TRBV7-8 | TRBD1
CASGRGLAGGFTGELFF | TGTGCCAGCGGCAGGGGACTAGCGGGGGGATTCACCGGGGAGCTGTTTTTT | TRBJ2-2 | NA | TRBV7-2 | TRBD2
CASSFRRGFQETQYF | TGTGCCAGCAGCTTCCGGCGGGGGTTCCAAGAGACCCAGTACTTC | TRBJ2-5 | NA | TRBV11-3 | TRBD2
CASSFGVNYGYTF | TGTGCCAGCAGTTTCGGAGTAAACTATGGCTACACCTTC | TRBJ1-2 | NA | TRBV12-3/TRBV12-4 | NA
CASSLGGVYSNQPQHF | TGTGCCAGCAGCTTGGGCGGAGTTTATAGCAATCAGCCCCAGCATTTT | TRBJ1-5 | NA | TRBV5-5 | NA
CASSLGGRTSGRIDEQFF | TGTGCCAGCAGCCTTGGGGGTAGGACTAGCGGGAGAATTGATGAGCAGTTCTTC | TRBJ2-1 | NA | TRBV11-2 | TRBD2
CASNPGQGDWYTEAFF | TGCGCCAGCAACCCGGGACAGGGGGATTGGTACACTGAAGCTTTCTTT | TRBJ1-1 | NA | TRBV4-1 | TRBD1
CASSPRGGAYNEQFF | TGTGCCAGCAGCCCGAGAGGGGGGGCTTACAATGAGCAGTTCTTC | TRBJ2-1 | few | TRBV7-9 | NA
CASSPRQGSSYNSPLHF | TGCGCCAGCAGCCCCCGACAGGGAAGCTCCTATAATTCACCCCTCCACTTT | TRBJ1-6 | NA | TRBV4-3 | TRBD1
CASSTDRVRTEAFF | TGTGCCAGCAGCACCGACAGGGTTCGAACTGAAGCTTTCTTT | TRBJ1-1 | NA | TRBV11-2 | TRBD1
CARRGTPYNEQFF | TGCGCCAGGAGGGGGACCCCCTACAATGAGCAGTTCTTC | TRBJ2-1 | NA | TRBV23-1 | NA
CAWTYSSYNEQFF | TGTGCCTGGACGTACAGCTCCTACAATGAGCAGTTCTTC | TRBJ2-1 | NA | TRBV30 | NA
CAWSAGQGAQETQYF | TGTGCCTGGAGTGCCGGACAGGGAGCCCAAGAGACCCAGTACTTC | TRBJ2-5 | NA | TRBV30 | TRBD1
CASSESPGGGYLSYEQYF | TGTGCCAGCAGCGAGTCCCCTGGCGGGGGGTATTTATCCTACGAGCAGTACTTC | TRBJ2-7 | NA | TRBV5-4 | TRBD2
CARTGPVVPGANVLTF | TGTGCCCGGACAGGGCCAGTGGTACCTGGGGCCAACGTCCTGACTTTC | TRBJ2-6 | once | TRBV30 | TRBD1
CASRLGTSNSPLHF | TGTGCCAGCAGACTGGGAACTAGTAATTCACCCCTCCACTTT | TRBJ1-6 | NA | TRBV27 | NA
CASSSGLAGVNEQFF | TGTGCCAGCAGCTCGGGACTAGCGGGAGTTAATGAGCAGTTCTTC | TRBJ2-1 | NA | TRBV7-7 | TRBD2
CASSRYAPPFLEQYF | TGTGCCAGCAGTCGGTATGCGCCGCCCTTTCTAGAGCAGTACTTC | TRBJ2-7 | NA | TRBV6-5 | NA
CASSRTGVSSPLHF | TGTGCCAGCAGCCGGACAGGGGTATCTTCACCCCTCCACTTT | TRBJ1-6 | NA | TRBV7-2 | TRBD1
CASSPPGRGVYGYTF | TGTGCCAGCAGCCCCCCCGGCAGGGGAGTCTATGGCTACACCTTC | TRBJ1-2 | NA | TRBV28 | NA
CASSPLLLTGNTEAFF | TGTGCCAGCTCACCTCTACTTCTGACGGGAAACACTGAAGCTTTCTTT | TRBJ1-1 | NA | TRBV18 | NA
CASSLEGDSGRRDTQYF | TGTGCCAGCAGCCTAGAAGGTGATAGCGGGAGGAGGGATACGCAGTATTTT | TRBJ2-3 | NA | TRBV28 | TRBD2
CASSLVLANTQYF | TGTGCCAGCAGCTTAGTACTAGCGAATACGCAGTATTTT | TRBJ2-3 | NA | TRBV7-2 | TRBD2
CAWIDKVPGPQHF | TGTGCCTGGATAGATAAGGTCCCAGGGCCCCAGCATTTT | TRBJ1-5 | NA | TRBV30 | NA
CASSVDLGESTEAFF | TGTGCCAGCAGCGTAGATCTGGGCGAGTCCACTGAAGCTTTCTTT | TRBJ1-1 | NA | TRBV9 | NA
CASSNSGRYNSPLHF | TGTGCCAGCAGCAATTCGGGTCGTTATAATTCACCCCTCCACTTT | TRBJ1-6 | NA | TRBV7-9 | NA
CASSMSGGAADTQYF | TGTGCCAGCAGCATGAGCGGGGGGGCCGCAGATACGCAGTATTTT | TRBJ2-3 | NA | TRBV7-2 | TRBD2
CASSSQGGNQPQHF | TGTGCCAGCAGCTCGCAGGGTGGCAATCAGCCCCAGCATTTT | TRBJ1-5 | few | TRBV7-9 | NA
CASSSAATNEKLFF | TGTGCCAGCAGTTCCGCAGCAACTAATGAAAAACTGTTTTTT | TRBJ1-4 | NA | TRBV6-5 | NA
CASSPGAISGNTIYF | TGTGCCAGCTCACCGGGAGCGATCTCTGGAAACACCATATATTTT | TRBJ1-3 | NA | TRBV18 | NA
CASVFGLNTEAFF | TGCGCCAGCGTTTTCGGACTCAACACTGAAGCTTTCTTT | TRBJ1-1 | NA | TRBV10-2 | NA
CASSSQGPSYEQYF | TGTGCCAGCAGTAGCCAGGGTCCGTCCTACGAGCAGTACTTC | TRBJ2-7 | once | TRBV28 | NA
CASSADRASTDTQYF | TGTGCCAGCAGCGCTGACAGGGCTAGCACAGATACGCAGTATTTT | TRBJ2-3 | NA | TRBV7-9 | TRBD1
CASSPPRQAVSGNTIYF | TGTGCCAGCAGCCCGCCACGACAGGCCGTCTCTGGAAACACCATATATTTT | TRBJ1-3 | NA | TRBV7-9 | NA
CASSLEWGNDGSLHF | TGTGCCAGCAGCTTGGAATGGGGCAATGACGGGTCCCTCCACTTT | TRBJ1-6 | once | TRBV5-4 | NA
CASSLKLGRNEKLFF | TGTGCCAGCAGCTTAAAATTAGGGAGAAATGAAAAACTGTTTTTT | TRBJ1-4 | NA | TRBV5-4 | NA